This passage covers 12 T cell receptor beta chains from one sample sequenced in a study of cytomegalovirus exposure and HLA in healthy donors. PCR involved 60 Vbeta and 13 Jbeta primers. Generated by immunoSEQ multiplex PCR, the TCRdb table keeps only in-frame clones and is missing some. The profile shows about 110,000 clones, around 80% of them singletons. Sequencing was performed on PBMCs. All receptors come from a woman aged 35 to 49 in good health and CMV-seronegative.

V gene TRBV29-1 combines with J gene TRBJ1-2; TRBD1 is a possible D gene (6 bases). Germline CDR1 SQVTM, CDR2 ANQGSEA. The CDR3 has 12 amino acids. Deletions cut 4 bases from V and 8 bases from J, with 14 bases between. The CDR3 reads CSVVSSGAGYTF. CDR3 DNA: TGCAGCGTTGTAAGTTCAGGGGCCGGCTACACCTTC.

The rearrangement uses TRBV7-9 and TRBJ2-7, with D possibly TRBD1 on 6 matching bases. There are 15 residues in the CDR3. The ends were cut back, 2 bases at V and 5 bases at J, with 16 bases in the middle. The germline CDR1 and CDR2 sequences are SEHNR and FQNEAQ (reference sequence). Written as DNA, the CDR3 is TGTGCCAGCAGCTTAATTGACAGGCGGCTTGACGAGCAGTACTTC. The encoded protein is CASSLIDRRLDEQYF.

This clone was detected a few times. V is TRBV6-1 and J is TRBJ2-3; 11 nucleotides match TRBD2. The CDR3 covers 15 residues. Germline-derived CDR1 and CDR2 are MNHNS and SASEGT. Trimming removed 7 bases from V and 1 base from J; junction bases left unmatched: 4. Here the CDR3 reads CASTLTSGGTDTQYF. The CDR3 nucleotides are TGTGCCAGCACCCTGACTAGCGGGGGCACAGATACGCAGTATTTT.

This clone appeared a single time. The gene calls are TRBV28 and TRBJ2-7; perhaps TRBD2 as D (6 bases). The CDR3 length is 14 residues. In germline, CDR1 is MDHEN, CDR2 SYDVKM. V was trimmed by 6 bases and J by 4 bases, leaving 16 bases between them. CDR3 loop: CASRPGLGGYEQYF. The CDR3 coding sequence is TGTGCCAGCAGACCAGGGCTTGGGGGGTACGAGCAGTACTTC.

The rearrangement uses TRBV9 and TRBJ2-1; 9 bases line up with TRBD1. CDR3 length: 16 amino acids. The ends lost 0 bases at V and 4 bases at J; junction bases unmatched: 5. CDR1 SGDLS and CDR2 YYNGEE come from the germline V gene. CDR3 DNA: TGTGCCAGCAGCGTAGCACAGGGGGCCACTTACAATGAGCAGTTCTTC. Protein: CASSVAQGATYNEQFF.

CDR3 protein: CASSKTSPGLAGAANTGELFF. The CDR3 DNA reads as TGTGCCAGCAGTAAAACCTCACCGGGACTAGCGGGGGCCGCGAACACCGGGGAGCTGTTTTTT. The chain combines TRBV2 with TRBJ2-2, with TRBD2 identical over 14 bases. The J segment lost 0 bases and the V segment lost 5 bases, leaving 14 bases of the junction unmatched. Germline CDR1 and CDR2: SNHLY and FYNNEI. This CDR3 is built from 21 residues.

The CDR3 nucleotides read TGTGCCAGCAGCTTTAGAAGGGGCGGTGGCGATGAGCAGTTCTTC. As protein: CASSFRRGGGDEQFF. The chain has TRBV7-2 and TRBJ2-1; possibly TRBD1 for D (5 bases). CDR3 length: 15 residues. Trimming left V 3 bases short and J 8 bases short, with 17 bases between. The germline gives CDR1 SGHTA, CDR2 FQGNSA.

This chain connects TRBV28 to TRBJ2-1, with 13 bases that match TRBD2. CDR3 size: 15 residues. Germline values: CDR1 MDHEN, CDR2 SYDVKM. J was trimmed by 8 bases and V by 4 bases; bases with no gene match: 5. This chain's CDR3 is CASSSPGLAGHEQFF. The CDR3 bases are TGTGCCAGCAGTTCCCCGGGACTAGCGGGACATGAGCAGTTCTTC.

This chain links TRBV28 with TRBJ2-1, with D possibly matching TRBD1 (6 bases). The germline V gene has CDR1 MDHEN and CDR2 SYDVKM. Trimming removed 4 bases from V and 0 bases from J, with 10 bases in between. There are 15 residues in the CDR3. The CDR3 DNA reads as TGTGCCAGCAGTTCGTACAGGGACTCCTACAATGAGCAGTTCTTC. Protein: CASSSYRDSYNEQFF.

The CDR3 reads CAWSPGGVHNSPLHF. CDR3 in DNA: TGTGCCTGGAGTCCAGGAGGAGTCCATAATTCACCCCTCCACTTT. The chain links TRBV30 to TRBJ1-6; D is unclear. Germline V gives CDR1 GTSNPN, CDR2 SVGIG (reference sequence). The CDR3 totals 15 residues. Deletions cut 2 bases from V and 5 bases from J, with 13 bases between.

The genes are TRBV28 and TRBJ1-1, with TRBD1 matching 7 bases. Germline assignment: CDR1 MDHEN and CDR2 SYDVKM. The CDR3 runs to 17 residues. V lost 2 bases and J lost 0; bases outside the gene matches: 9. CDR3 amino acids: CASSLGTQGPMNTEAFF. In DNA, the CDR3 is TGTGCCAGCAGTTTAGGAACACAGGGGCCAATGAACACTGAAGCTTTCTTT.

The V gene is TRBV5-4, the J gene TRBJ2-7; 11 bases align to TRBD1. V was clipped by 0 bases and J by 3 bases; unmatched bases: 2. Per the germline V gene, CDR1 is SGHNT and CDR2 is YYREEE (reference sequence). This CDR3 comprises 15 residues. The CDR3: CASSLGGTGGYEQYF. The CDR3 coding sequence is TGTGCCAGCAGCTTGGGAGGGACAGGGGGCTACGAGCAGTACTTC.